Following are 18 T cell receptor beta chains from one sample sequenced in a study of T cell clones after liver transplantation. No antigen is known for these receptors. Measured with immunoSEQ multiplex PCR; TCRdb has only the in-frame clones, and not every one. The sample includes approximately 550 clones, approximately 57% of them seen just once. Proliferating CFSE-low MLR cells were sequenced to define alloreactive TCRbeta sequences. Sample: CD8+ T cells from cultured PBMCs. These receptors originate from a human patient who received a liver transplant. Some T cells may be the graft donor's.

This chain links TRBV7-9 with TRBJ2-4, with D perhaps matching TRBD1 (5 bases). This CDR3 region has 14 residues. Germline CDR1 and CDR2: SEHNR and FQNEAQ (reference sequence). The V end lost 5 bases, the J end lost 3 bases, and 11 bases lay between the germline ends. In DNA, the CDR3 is TGTGCCAGCAGCCTACAGGTGGACAAAAACATTCAGTACTTC. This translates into CASSLQVDKNIQYF.

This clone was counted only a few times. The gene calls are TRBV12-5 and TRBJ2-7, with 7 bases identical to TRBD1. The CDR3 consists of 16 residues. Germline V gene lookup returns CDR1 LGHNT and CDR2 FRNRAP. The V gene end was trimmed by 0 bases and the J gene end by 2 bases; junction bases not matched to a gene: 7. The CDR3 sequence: CASGLVRGTEPYEQYF. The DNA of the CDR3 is TGTGCTAGTGGTTTGGTACGTGGGACAGAGCCCTACGAGCAGTACTTC. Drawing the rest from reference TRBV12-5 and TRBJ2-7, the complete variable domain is DARVTQTPRHKVTEMGQEVTMRCQPILGHNTVFWYRQTMMQGLELLAYFRNRAPLDDSGMPKDRFSAEMPDATLATLKIQPSEPRDSAVYFCASGLVRGTEPYEQYFGPGTRLTVT.

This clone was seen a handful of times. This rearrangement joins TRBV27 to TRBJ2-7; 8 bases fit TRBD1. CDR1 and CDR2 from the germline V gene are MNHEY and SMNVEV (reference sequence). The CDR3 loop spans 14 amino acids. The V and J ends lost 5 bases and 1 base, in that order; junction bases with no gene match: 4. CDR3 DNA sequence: TGTGCCAGCAGTGACACAGGGGGGTCCTACGAGCAGTACTTC. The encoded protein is CASSDTGGSYEQYF.

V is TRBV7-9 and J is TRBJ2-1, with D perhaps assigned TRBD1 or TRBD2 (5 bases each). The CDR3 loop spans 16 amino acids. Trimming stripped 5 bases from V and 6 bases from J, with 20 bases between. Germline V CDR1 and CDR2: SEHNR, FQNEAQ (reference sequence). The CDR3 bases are TGTGCCAGCAGCCCAGCCGGGACCCCCGCCACCAATGAGCAGTTCTTC. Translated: CASSPAGTPATNEQFF.

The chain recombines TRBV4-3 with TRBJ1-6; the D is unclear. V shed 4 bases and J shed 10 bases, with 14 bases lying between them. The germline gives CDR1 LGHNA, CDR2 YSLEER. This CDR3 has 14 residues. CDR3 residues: CASSRPTGRSPLHF. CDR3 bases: TGCGCCAGCAGCCGACCGACGGGAAGATCACCCCTCCACTTT.

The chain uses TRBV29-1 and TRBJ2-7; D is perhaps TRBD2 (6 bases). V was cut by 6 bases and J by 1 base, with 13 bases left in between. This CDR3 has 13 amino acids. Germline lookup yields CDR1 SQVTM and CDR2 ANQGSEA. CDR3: CSVYGGFSYEQYF. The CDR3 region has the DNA TGCAGCGTGTATGGGGGGTTTTCCTACGAGCAGTACTTC.

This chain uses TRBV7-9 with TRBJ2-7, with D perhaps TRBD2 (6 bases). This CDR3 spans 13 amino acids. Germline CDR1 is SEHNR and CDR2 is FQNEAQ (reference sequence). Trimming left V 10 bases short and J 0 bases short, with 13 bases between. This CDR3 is CATETRNSYEQYF. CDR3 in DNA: TGTGCCACCGAGACTAGGAACTCCTACGAGCAGTACTTC.

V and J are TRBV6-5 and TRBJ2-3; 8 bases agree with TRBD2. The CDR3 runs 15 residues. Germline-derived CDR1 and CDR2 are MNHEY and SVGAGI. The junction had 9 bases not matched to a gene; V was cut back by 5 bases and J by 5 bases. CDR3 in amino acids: CASSTVREAGDTQYF. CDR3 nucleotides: TGTGCCAGCAGTACCGTGCGGGAGGCCGGAGATACGCAGTATTTT.

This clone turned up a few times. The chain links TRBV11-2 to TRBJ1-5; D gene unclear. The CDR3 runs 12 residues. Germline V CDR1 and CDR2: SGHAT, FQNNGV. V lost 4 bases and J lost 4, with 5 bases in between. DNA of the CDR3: TGTGCCAGCAGCTCAGAAAATCAGCCCCAGCATTTT. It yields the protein CASSSENQPQHF. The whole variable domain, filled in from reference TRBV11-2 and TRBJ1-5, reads EAGVAQSPRYKIIEKRQSVAFWCNPISGHATLYWYQQILGQGPKLLIQFQNNGVVDDSQLPKDRFSAERLKGVDSTLKIQPAKLEDSAVYLCASSSENQPQHFGDGTRLSIL.

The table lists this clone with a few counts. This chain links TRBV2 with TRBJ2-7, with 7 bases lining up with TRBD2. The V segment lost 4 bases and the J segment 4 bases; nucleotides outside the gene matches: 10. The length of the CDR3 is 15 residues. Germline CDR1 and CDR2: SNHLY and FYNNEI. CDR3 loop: CASSAFQRDMYEQYF. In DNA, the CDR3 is TGTGCCAGCAGTGCGTTCCAGCGGGATATGTACGAGCAGTACTTC. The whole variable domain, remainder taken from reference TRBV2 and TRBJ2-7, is EPEVTQTPSHQVTQMGQEVILRCVPISNHLYFYWYRQILGQKVEFLVSFYNNEISEKSEIFDDQFSVERPDGSNFTLKIRSTKLEDSAMYFCASSAFQRDMYEQYFGPGTRLTVT.

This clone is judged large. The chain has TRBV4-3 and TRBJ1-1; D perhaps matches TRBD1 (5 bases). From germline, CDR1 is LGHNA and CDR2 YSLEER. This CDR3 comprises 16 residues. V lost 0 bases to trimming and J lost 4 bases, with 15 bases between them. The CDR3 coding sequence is TGCGCCAGCAGCCAAGATTTAGGTAGGGGTCGCACTGAAGCTTTCTTT. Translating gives CASSQDLGRGRTEAFF.

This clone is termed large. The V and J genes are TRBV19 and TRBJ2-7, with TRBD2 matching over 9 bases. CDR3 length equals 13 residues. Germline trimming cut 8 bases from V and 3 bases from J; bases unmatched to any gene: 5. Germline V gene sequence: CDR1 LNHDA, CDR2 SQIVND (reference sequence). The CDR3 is CASAAGGRYEQYF. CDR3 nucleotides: TGTGCCAGTGCAGCGGGAGGCCGCTACGAGCAGTACTTC.

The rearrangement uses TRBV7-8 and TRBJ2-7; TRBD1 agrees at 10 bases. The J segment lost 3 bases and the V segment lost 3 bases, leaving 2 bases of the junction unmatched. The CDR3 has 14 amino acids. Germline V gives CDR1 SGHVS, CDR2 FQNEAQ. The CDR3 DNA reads TGTGCCAGCAGCTTCGGGACAGGGGTCTACGAGCAGTACTTC. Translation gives CASSFGTGVYEQYF.

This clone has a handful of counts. The CDR3 reads CASSPQQRGGNTIYF. CDR3 bases: TGTGCCAGCAGCCCACAGCAAAGGGGAGGAAACACCATATATTTT. The rearrangement uses TRBV9 and TRBJ1-3, with D possibly being TRBD1 (5 bases). The germline V and J ends were trimmed by 4 bases and 4 bases, with 15 bases remaining between them. CDR3 length: 15 amino acids. Germline assignment: CDR1 SGDLS and CDR2 YYNGEE.

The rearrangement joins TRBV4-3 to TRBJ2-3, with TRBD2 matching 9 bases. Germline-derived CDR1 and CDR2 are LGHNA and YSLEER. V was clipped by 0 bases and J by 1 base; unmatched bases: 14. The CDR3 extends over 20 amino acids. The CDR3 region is CASSQDAGGAVVLGTDTQYF. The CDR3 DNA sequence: TGCGCCAGCAGCCAAGATGCGGGGGGGGCCGTGGTTTTGGGCACAGATACGCAGTATTTT.

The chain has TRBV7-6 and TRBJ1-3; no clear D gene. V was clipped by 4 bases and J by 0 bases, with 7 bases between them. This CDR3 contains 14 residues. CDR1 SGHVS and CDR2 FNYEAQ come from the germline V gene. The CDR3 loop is CASSSSDSGNTIYF. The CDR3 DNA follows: TGTGCCAGCAGCTCCTCGGACTCTGGAAACACCATATATTTT. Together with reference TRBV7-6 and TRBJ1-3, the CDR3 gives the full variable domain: GAGVSQSPRYKVTKRGQDVALRCDPISGHVSLYWYRQALGQGPEFLTYFNYEAQQDKSGLPNDRFSAERPEGSISTLTIQRTEQRDSAMYRCASSSSDSGNTIYFGEGSWLTVV.

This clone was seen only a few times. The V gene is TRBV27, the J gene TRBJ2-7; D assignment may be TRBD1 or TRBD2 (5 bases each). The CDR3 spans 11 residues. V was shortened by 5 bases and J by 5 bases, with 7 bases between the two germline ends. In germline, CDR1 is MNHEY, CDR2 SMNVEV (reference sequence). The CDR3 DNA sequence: TGTGCCAGCAGTCAGGGACACGAGCAGTACTTC. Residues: CASSQGHEQYF.

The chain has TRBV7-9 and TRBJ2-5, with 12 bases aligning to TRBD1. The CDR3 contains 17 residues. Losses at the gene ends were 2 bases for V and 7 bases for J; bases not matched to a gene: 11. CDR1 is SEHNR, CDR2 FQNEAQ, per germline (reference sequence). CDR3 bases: TGTGCCAGCAGCTTAACGGGGACAGGGGGCGAATTCGGGACCCAGTACTTC. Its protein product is CASSLTGTGGEFGTQYF.